This T cell receptor beta chain was captured by sequencing in a study of T cell responses to AZD1222 COVID-19 vaccine. Points from the study as a whole: Regions left unmutated in variants are reportedly the target of nearly half of spike-specific TCRs.

A remark on this clone: Its specificity is not known.

Generated by immunoSEQ multiplex PCR, the TCRdb table keeps only in-frame clones and is missing some. Among 100,000 to 150,000 clones listed, about 89% were seen once. This CDR3 is 14 amino acids long. CDR1 and CDR2 (germline): MNHEY, SMNVEV (reference sequence). The V gene lost 2 bases and the J gene lost 1 base, with 6 bases spanning the gap. This specimen consisted of peripheral blood, obtained on day 0 of AZD1222 vaccination. This chain uses TRBV27 with TRBJ1-5; D is ambiguous. This TCR came from an adult in good health. CDR3 sequence: CASSLAGSNQPQHF. The CDR3 region has the DNA TGTGCCAGCAGTTTAGCGGGGAGCAATCAGCCCCAGCATTTT.